The entry that follows covers one T cell receptor (beta chain) sequence. This record belongs to a study of blood T cell repertoires in COVID-19. Study as a whole: The United States, Italy and Spain provided the acute and convalescent COVID-19 samples.

Profiled with immunoSEQ multiplex PCR; TCRdb holds only in-frame clones, not every one. The sample shows roughly 67,000 clones, 88% of them seen only once. V gave up 0 bases and J gave up 0 bases, with 13 bases separating them. The CDR3 consists of 18 residues. CDR1 SGHRS and CDR2 YFSETQ come from the germline V gene. Sequenced sample: peripheral blood. The chain couples TRBV5-1 to TRBJ1-6, with D maybe TRBD1 (5 bases). The TCR sequence derives from a woman aged 60 to 75 with acute or convalescent COVID-19. This CDR3 reads CASSLGDLGSSYNSPLHF. CDR3 DNA sequence: TGCGCCAGCAGCTTGGGGGACCTCGGGAGCTCCTATAATTCACCCCTCCACTTT.